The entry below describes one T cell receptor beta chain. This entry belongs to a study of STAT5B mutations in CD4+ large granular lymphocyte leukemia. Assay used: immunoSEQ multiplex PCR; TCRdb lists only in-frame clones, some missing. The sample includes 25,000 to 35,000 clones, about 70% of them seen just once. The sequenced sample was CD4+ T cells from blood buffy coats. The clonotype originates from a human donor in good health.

For the CDR3, the DNA is TGTGCCAGCAGCCTGGGACTTCCCGGGGAGCTGTTTTTT. Amino acid sequence: CASSLGLPGELFF. The V gene is TRBV7-2, the J gene TRBJ2-2; maybe TRBD2 (6 bases). V lost 5 bases, J lost 6 bases, and 10 bases lay in between. The CDR3 contains 13 residues. Per germline, CDR1 SGHTA and CDR2 FQGNSA.